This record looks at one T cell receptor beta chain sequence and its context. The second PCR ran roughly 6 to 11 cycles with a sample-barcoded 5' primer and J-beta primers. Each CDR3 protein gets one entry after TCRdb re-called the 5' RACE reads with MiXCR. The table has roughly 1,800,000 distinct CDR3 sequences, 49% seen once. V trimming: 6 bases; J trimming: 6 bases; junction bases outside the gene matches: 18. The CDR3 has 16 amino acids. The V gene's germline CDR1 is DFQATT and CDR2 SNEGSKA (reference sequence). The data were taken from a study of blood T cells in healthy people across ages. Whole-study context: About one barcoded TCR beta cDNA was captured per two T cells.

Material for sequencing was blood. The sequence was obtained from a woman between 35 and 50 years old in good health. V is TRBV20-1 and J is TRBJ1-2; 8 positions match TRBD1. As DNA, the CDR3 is TGCAGTGCCACACCCCTCACTACAGGGGGTATCGATGGCTACACCTTC. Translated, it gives CSATPLTTGGIDGYTF.